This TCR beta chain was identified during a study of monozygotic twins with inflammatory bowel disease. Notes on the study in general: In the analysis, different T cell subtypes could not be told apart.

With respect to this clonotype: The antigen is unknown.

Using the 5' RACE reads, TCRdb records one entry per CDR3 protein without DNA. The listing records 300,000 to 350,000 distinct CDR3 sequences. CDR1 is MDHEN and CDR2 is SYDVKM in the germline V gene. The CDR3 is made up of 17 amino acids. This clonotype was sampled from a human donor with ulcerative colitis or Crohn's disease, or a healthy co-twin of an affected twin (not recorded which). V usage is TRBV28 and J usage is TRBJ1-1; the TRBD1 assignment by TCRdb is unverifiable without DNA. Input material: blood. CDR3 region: CASSLLQETFGLTEAFF.